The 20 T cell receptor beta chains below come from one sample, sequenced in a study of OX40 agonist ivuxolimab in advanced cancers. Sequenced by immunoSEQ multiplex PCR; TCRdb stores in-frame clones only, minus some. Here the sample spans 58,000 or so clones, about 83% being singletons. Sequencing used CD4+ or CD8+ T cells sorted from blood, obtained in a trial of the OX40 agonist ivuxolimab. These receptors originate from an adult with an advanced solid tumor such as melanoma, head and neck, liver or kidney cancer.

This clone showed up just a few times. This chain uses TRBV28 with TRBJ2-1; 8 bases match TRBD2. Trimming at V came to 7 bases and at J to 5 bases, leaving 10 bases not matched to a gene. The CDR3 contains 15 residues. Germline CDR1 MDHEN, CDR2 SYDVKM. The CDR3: CASNSAGTRNNEQFF. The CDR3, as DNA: TGTGCCAGCAACTCCGCCGGGACTAGAAACAATGAGCAGTTCTTC.

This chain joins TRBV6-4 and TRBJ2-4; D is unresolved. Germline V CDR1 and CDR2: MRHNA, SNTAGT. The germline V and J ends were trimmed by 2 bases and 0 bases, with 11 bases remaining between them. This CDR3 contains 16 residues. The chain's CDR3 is CASSDGQLLAKNIQYF. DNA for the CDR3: TGTGCCAGCAGTGACGGGCAGCTGCTAGCCAAAAACATTCAGTACTTC.

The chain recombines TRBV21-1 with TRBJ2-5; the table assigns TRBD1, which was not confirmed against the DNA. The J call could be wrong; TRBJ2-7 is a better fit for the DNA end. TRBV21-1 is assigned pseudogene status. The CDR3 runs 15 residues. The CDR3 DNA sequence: TGTGCCAGCAGCAAAGAGGACAGCGGAGACTACGAGCAGTACTTC. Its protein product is CASSKEDSGDYEQYF.

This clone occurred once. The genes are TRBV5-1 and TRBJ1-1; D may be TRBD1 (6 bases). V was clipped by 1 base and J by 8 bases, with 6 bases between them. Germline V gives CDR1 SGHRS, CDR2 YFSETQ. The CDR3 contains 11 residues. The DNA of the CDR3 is TGCGCCAGCAGCTTGACAGGGGAAGCTTTCTTT. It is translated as CASSLTGEAFF.

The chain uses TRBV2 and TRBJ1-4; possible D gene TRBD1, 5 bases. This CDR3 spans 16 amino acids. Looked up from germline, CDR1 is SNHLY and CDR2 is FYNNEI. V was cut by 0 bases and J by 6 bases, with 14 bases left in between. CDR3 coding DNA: TGTGCCAGCAGTGAAGCGGGGGGAGTTATGGATGAAAAACTGTTTTTT. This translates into CASSEAGGVMDEKLFF. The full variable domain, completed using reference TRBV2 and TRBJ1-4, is EPEVTQTPSHQVTQMGQEVILRCVPISNHLYFYWYRQILGQKVEFLVSFYNNEISEKSEIFDDQFSVERPDGSNFTLKIRSTKLEDSAMYFCASSEAGGVMDEKLFFGSGTQLSVL.

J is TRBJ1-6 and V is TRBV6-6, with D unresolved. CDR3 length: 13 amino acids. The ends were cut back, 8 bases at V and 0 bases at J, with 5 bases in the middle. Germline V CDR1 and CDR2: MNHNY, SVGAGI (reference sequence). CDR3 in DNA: TGTGCCAGCTTGAGCTCCTATAATTCACCCCTCCACTTT. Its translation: CASLSSYNSPLHF.

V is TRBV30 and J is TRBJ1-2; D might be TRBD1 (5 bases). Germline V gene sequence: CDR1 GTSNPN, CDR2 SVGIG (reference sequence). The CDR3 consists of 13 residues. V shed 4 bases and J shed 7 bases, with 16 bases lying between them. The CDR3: CAWTLQGEGGYTF. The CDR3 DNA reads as TGTGCCTGGACCTTACAAGGGGAGGGTGGCTACACCTTC.

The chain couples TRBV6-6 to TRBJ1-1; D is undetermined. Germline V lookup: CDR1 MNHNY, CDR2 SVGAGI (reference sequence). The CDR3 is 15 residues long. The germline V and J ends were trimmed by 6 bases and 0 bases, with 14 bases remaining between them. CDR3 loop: CASSKFPDVNTEAFF. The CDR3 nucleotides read TGTGCCAGCAGCAAATTCCCGGACGTGAACACTGAAGCTTTCTTT.

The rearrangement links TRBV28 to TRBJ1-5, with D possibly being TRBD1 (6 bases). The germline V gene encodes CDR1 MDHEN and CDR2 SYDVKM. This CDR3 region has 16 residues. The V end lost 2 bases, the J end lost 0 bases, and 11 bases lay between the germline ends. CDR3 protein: CASSLGGHNSNQPQHF. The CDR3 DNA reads TGTGCCAGCAGTTTAGGGGGGCACAATAGCAATCAGCCCCAGCATTTT.

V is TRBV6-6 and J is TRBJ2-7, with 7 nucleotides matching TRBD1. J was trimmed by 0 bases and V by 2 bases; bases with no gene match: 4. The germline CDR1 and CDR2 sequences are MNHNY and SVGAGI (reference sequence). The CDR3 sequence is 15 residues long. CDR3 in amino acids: CASSYRGLSSYEQYF. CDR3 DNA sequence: TGTGCCAGCAGTTACAGGGGGCTCAGCTCCTACGAGCAGTACTTC.

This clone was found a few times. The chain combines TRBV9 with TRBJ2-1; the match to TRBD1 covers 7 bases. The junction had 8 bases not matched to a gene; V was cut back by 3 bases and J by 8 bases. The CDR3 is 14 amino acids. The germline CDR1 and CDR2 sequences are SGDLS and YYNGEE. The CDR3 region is CASSGQGSSDEQFF. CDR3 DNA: TGTGCCAGCAGCGGACAGGGAAGCTCCGATGAGCAGTTCTTC.

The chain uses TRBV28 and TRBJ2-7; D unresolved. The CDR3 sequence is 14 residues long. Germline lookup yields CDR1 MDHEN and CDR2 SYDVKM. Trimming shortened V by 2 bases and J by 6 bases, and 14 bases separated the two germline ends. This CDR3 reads CASSLPVRVGEQYF. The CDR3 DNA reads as TGTGCCAGCAGTTTACCGGTTAGGGTAGGCGAGCAGTACTTC.

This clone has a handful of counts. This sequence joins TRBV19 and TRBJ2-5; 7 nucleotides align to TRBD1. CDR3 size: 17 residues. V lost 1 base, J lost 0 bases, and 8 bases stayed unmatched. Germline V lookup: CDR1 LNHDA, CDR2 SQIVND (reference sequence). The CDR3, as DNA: TGTGCCAGTAGTATAGTGGGTTATGGACAGGACCAAGAGACCCAGTACTTC. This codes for CASSIVGYGQDQETQYF.

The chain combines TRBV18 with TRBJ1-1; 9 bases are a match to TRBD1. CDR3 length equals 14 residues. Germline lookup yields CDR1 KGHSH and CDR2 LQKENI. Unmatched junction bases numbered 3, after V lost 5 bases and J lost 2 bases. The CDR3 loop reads CASSWDRDNTEAFF. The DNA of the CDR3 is TGTGCCAGCTCATGGGACAGGGATAACACTGAAGCTTTCTTT.

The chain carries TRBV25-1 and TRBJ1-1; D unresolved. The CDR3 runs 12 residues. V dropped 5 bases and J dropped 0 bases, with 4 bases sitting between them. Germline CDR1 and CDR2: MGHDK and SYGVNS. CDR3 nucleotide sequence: TGTGCCAGCAGTTGGTTGAACACTGAAGCTTTCTTT. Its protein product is CASSWLNTEAFF.

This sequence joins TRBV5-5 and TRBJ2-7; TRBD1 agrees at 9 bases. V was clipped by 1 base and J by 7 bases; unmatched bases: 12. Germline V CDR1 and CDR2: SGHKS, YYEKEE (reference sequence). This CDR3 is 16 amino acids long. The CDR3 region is CASSLQGTGRNEEQYF. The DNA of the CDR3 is TGTGCCAGCAGCTTGCAAGGGACAGGGAGGAATGAAGAGCAGTACTTC.

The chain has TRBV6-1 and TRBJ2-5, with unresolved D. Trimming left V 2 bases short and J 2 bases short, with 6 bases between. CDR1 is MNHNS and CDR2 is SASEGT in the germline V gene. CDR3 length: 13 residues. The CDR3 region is CASSERVQETQYF. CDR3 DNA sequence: TGTGCCAGCAGTGAAAGAGTTCAAGAGACCCAGTACTTC.

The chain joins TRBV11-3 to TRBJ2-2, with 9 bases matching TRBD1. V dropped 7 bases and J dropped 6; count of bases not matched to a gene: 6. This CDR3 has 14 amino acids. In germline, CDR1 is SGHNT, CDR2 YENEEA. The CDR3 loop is CASISGTGPGELFF. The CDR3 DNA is TGTGCCAGCATCTCCGGGACAGGGCCCGGGGAGCTGTTTTTT.

The DNA of the CDR3 is TGTGCCAGCAGCCCCGGCTGGTTGGGTGAGACCCAGTACTTC. It specifies CASSPGWLGETQYF. The rearrangement links TRBV11-2 to TRBJ2-5; D remains unclear. The CDR3 is 14 amino acids. Per the germline V gene, CDR1 is SGHAT and CDR2 is FQNNGV. V lost 5 bases and J 5 bases, leaving 15 bases between the germline ends.

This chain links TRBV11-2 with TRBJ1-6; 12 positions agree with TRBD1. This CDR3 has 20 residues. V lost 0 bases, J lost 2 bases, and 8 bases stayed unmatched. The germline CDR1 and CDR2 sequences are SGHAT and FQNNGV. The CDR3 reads CASSLDGTGGSGTYNSPLHF. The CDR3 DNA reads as TGTGCCAGCAGCTTAGATGGGACAGGGGGCAGTGGGACCTATAATTCACCCCTCCACTTT.